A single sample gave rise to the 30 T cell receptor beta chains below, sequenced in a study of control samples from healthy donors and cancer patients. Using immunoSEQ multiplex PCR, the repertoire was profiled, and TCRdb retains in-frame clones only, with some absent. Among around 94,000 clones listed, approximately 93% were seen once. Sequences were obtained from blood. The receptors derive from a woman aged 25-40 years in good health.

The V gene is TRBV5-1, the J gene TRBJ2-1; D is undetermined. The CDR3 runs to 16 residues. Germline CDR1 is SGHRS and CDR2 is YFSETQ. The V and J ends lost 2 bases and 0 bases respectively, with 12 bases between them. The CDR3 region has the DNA TGCGCCAGCAGCTTACCCGAGAGTGGCTCCTACAATGAGCAGTTCTTC. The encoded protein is CASSLPESGSYNEQFF.

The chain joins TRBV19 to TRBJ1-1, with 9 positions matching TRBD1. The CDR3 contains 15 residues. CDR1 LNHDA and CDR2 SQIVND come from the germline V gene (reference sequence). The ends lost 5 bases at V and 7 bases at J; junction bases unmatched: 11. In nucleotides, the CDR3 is TGTGCCAGTAGTCCCCCGGACAGGGGTTTGTTTGAAGCTTTCTTT. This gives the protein CASSPPDRGLFEAFF.

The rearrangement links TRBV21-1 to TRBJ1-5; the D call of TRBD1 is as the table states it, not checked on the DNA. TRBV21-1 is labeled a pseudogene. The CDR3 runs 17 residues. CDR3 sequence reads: CASSKSQGLMSNQPQHF. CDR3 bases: TGTGCCAGCAGCAAATCTCAGGGCCTAATGAGCAATCAGCCCCAGCATTTT.

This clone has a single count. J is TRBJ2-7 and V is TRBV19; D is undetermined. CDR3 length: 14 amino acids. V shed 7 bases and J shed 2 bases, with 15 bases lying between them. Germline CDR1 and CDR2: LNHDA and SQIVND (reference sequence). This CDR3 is CASNEFVGAYEQYF. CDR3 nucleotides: TGTGCCAGTAACGAATTTGTGGGTGCCTACGAGCAGTACTTC.

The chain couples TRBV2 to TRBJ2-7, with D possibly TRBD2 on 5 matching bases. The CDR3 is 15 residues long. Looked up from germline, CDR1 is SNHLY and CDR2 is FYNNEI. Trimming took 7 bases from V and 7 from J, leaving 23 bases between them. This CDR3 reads CASTLQERRRGEQYF. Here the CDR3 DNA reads TGTGCCAGCACCCTTCAAGAGAGGCGCCGAGGGGAGCAGTACTTC.

The CDR3 DNA reads as TGTGCCAGCAGCCAAACAGGGGCGACTGAAGCTTTCTTT. It yields the protein CASSQTGATEAFF. J is TRBJ1-1 and V is TRBV3-1 (or the pseudogene TRBV3-2); 7 nucleotides align to TRBD1. Germline values: CDR1 LGHDT, CDR2 YNNKEL (reference sequence). J lost 5 bases, V lost 2 bases, and 2 bases had no gene match. The CDR3 loop spans 13 amino acids.

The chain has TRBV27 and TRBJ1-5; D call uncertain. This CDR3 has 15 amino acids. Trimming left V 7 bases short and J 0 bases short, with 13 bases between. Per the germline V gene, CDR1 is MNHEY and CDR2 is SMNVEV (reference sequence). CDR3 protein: CASKYYGDSNQPQHF. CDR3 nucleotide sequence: TGTGCCAGCAAATACTACGGAGATAGCAATCAGCCCCAGCATTTT.

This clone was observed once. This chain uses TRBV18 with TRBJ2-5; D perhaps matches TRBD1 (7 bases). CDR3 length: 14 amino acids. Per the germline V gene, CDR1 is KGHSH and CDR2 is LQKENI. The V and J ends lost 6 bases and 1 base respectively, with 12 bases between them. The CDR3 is CASSRGTAQETQYF. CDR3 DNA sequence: TGTGCCAGCTCTCGCGGGACAGCCCAAGAGACCCAGTACTTC.

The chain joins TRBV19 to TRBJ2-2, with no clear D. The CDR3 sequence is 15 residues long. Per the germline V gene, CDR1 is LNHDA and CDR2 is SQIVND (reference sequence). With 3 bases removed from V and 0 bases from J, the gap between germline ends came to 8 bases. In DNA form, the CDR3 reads TGTGCCAGTAGTATCCACGGTGCGAACACCGGGGAGCTGTTTTTT. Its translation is CASSIHGANTGELFF.

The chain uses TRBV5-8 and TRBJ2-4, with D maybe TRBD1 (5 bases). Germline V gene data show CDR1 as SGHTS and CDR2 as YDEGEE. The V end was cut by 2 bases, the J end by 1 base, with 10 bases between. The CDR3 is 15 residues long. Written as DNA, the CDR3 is TGTGCCAGCAGCTTATATTCAGGGGCCAAAAACATTCAGTACTTC. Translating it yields CASSLYSGAKNIQYF.

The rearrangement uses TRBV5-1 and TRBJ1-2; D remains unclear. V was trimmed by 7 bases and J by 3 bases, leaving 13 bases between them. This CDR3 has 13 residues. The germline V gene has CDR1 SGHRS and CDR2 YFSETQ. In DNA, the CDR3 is TGCGCCAGCGCCATTGAGGGCTACTATGGCTACACCTTC. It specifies CASAIEGYYGYTF.

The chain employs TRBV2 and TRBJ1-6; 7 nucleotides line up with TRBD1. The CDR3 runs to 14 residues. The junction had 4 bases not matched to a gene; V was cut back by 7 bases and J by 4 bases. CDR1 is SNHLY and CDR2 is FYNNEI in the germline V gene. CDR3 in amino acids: CASTPDRYNSPLHF. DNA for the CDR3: TGTGCCAGCACCCCGGACAGGTATAATTCACCCCTCCACTTT.

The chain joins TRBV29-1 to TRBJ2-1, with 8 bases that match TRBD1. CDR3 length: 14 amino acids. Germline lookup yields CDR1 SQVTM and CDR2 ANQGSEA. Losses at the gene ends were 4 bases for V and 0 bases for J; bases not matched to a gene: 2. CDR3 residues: CSVGQGSSYNEQFF. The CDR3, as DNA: TGCAGCGTTGGACAGGGGAGCTCCTACAATGAGCAGTTCTTC.

CDR3 DNA: TGTGCCAGCAGCCCATTTTCCACCCGGGGAGCTGAAGCTTTCTTT. Its translation: CASSPFSTRGAEAFF. The chain recombines TRBV3-1 (or the pseudogene TRBV3-2) with TRBJ1-1, with D uncertain. V lost 4 bases, J lost 6 bases, and 18 bases lay in between. This CDR3 is 15 amino acids long. Germline V gene data show CDR1 as LGHDT and CDR2 as YNNKEL (reference sequence).

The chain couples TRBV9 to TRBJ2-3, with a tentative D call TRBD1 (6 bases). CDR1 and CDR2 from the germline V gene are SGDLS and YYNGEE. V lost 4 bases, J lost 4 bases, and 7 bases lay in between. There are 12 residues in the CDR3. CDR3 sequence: CASSNRADTQYF. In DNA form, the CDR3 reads TGTGCCAGCAGCAACAGGGCAGATACGCAGTATTTT.

DNA of the CDR3: TGCGCCAGCAGCTTGGGTACGCGGGAGACCCAGTACTTC. Its translation is CASSLGTRETQYF. The V gene is TRBV5-1, the J gene TRBJ2-5; no clear D. Germline V lookup: CDR1 SGHRS, CDR2 YFSETQ. The CDR3 covers 13 residues. Trimming took off 0 bases at V and 5 bases at J, with 8 bases between the two ends.

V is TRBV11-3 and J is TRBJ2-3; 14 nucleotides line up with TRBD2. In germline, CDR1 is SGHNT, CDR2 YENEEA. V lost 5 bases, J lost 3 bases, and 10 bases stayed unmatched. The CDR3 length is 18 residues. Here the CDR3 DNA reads TGTGCCAGCAGCCTAGGGACTAGCGGGAGTAAGGGGACAGATACGCAGTATTTT. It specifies CASSLGTSGSKGTDTQYF.

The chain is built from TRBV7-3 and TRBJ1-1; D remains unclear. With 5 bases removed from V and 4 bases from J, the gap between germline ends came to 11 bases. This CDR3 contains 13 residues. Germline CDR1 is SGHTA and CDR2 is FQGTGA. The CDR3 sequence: CASSPSGVTEAFF. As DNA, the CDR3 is TGTGCCAGCAGCCCCTCCGGGGTCACTGAAGCTTTCTTT.

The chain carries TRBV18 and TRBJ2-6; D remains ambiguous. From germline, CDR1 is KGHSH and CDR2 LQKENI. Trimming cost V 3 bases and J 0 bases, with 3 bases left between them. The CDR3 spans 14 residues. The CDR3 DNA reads TGTGCCAGCTCACCCGGCTCTGGGGCCAACGTCCTGACTTTC. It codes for CASSPGSGANVLTF.

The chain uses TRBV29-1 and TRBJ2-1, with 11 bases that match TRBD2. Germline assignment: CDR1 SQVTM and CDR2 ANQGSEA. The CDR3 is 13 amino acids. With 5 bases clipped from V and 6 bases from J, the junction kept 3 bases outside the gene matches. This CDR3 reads CSVLAGGPNEQFF. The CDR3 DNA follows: TGCAGCGTTTTAGCGGGAGGGCCCAATGAGCAGTTCTTC.

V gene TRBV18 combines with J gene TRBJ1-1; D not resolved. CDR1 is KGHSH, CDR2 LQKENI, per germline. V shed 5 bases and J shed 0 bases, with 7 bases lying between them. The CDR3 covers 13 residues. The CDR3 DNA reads TGTGCCAGCTCATATGGGGTGAACACTGAAGCTTTCTTT. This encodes CASSYGVNTEAFF.

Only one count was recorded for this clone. CDR3 loop: CASSSTSGVQFF. For the CDR3, the DNA is TGTGCCAGCAGCTCCACTAGCGGGGTGCAGTTCTTC. J is TRBJ2-1 and V is TRBV11-2; 10 nucleotides align to TRBD2. The CDR3 runs to 12 residues. The V gene end was trimmed by 4 bases and the J gene end by 12 bases; junction bases not matched to a gene: 3. The V gene's germline CDR1 is SGHAT and CDR2 FQNNGV.

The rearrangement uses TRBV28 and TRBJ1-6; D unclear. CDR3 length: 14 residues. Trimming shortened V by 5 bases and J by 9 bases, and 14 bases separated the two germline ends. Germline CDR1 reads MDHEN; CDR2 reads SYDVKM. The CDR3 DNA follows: TGTGCCAGCAGTCTCCGAGAAAACGGTTCACCCCTCCACTTT. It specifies CASSLRENGSPLHF.

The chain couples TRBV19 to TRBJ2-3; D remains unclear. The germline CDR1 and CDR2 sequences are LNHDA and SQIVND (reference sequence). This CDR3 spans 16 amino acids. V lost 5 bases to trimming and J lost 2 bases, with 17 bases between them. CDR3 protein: CASSARPPPSTDTQYF. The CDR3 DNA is TGTGCCAGTAGTGCTCGACCTCCCCCCTCCACAGATACGCAGTATTTT.

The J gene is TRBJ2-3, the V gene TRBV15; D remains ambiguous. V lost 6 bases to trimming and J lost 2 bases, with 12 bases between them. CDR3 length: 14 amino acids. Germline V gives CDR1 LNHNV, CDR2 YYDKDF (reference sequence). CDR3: CATSGPGNTDTQYF. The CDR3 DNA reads TGTGCCACCAGTGGTCCTGGGAACACAGATACGCAGTATTTT.

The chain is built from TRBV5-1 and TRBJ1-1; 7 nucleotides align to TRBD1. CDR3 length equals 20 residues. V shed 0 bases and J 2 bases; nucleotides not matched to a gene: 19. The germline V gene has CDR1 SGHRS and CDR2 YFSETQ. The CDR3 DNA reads TGCGCCAGCAGCTTGGCCGGGACAGCCCGAAGGAGTCAAATCAACACTGAAGCTTTCTTT. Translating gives CASSLAGTARRSQINTEAFF.

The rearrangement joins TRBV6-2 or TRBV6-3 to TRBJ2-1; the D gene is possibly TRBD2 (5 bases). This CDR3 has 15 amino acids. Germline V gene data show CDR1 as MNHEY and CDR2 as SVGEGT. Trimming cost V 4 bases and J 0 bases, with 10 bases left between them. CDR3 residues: CASSLTTSSYNEQFF. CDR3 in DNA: TGTGCCAGCAGTTTGACTACCAGCTCCTACAATGAGCAGTTCTTC.

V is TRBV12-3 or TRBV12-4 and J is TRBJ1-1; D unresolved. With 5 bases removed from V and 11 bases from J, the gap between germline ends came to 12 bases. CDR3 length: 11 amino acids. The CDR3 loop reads CASSKRAEAFF. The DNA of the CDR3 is TGTGCCAGCAGTAAGAGGGCCGAGGCTTTCTTT.

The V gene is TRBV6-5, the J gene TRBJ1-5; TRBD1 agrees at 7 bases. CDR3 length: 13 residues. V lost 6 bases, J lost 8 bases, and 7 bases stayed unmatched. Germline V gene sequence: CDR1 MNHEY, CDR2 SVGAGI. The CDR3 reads CASSRLDREPQHF. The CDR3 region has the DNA TGTGCCAGCAGCCGCCTAGACAGGGAGCCCCAGCATTTT.

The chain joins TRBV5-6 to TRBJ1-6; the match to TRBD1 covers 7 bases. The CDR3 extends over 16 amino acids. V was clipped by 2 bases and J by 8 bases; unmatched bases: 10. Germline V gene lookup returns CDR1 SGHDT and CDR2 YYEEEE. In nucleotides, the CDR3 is TGTGCCAGCAGCTTCGACCCGACAGGGATCTATTCACCCCTCCACTTT. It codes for CASSFDPTGIYSPLHF.